The rows below give T cell receptor beta chains drawn from one sample of a study of cytomegalovirus exposure and HLA in healthy donors. Repertoires were generated with immunoSEQ multiplex PCR, while TCRdb's copy carries only in-frame clones and drops some. The sample has roughly 170,000 clones; roughly 78% are singletons. The material sequenced was PBMCs. Source of these receptors: a woman in her forties or fifties in good health and CMV-seropositive. CDR3s include the opening cysteine and the closing phenylalanine or tryptophan. Fields, in order: CDR3 length, D gene, V gene, J gene, clone size, CDR3 protein, CDR3 DNA. The D gene is left open where the match is weak. The size of a clone is reported for some rows only, either as once, few or many, or as a class for expanded clones.

len: 13; d_gene: .; v_gene: TRBV5-6; j_gene: TRBJ2-7; abundance: .; CDR3aa: CASSLQGISEQYF; CDR3nt: TGTGCCAGCAGCTTGCAGGGGATAAGCGAGCAGTACTTC
len: 12; d_gene: .; v_gene: TRBV6-5; j_gene: TRBJ1-2; abundance: .; CDR3aa: CASGWASDGYTF; CDR3nt: TGTGCCAGCGGGTGGGCGTCCGATGGCTACACCTTC
len: 16; d_gene: TRBD2; v_gene: TRBV12-5; j_gene: TRBJ2-2; abundance: .; CDR3aa: CASGLLTTSGAGELFF; CDR3nt: TGTGCTAGTGGTTTGCTTACGACTAGCGGGGCCGGGGAGCTGTTTTTT
len: 16; d_gene: TRBD2; v_gene: TRBV6-1; j_gene: TRBJ2-3; abundance: .; CDR3aa: CASSELGGGAPDTQYF; CDR3nt: TGTGCCAGCAGTGAACTTGGCGGGGGGGCCCCAGATACGCAGTATTTT
len: 14; d_gene: TRBD1; v_gene: TRBV6-1; j_gene: TRBJ2-1; abundance: .; CDR3aa: CASSGTGVYNEQFF; CDR3nt: TGTGCCAGCAGTGGGACAGGGGTCTACAATGAGCAGTTCTTC
len: 16; d_gene: .; v_gene: TRBV4-1; j_gene: TRBJ2-7; abundance: .; CDR3aa: CASSQDARTATYEQYF; CDR3nt: TGCGCCAGCAGCCAAGATGCTAGGACAGCCACCTACGAGCAGTACTTC
len: 15; d_gene: .; v_gene: TRBV9; j_gene: TRBJ1-3; abundance: .; CDR3aa: CASSARDYSGNTIYF; CDR3nt: TGTGCCAGCAGCGCCAGAGACTACTCTGGAAACACCATATATTTT
len: 14; d_gene: TRBD1; v_gene: TRBV6-5; j_gene: TRBJ1-5; abundance: few; CDR3aa: CASSYTAGGQPQHF; CDR3nt: TGTGCCAGCAGTTACACGGCAGGGGGTCAGCCCCAGCATTTT
len: 14; d_gene: TRBD2; v_gene: TRBV6-5; j_gene: TRBJ2-1; abundance: .; CDR3aa: CASSYRGGYNEQFF; CDR3nt: TGTGCCAGCAGTTACCGGGGGGGCTACAATGAGCAGTTCTTC
len: 15; d_gene: TRBD2; v_gene: TRBV5-1; j_gene: TRBJ2-1; abundance: few; CDR3aa: CASSLTRGVYNEQFF; CDR3nt: TGCGCCAGCAGCTTGACACGGGGGGTATACAATGAGCAGTTCTTC
len: 15; d_gene: TRBD1; v_gene: TRBV6-1; j_gene: TRBJ1-2; abundance: .; CDR3aa: CASRRPGRDSGVYTF; CDR3nt: TGTGCCAGCAGAAGGCCGGGACGGGACAGCGGAGTGTACACCTTC
len: 12; d_gene: .; v_gene: TRBV6-1; j_gene: TRBJ1-2; abundance: .; CDR3aa: CASSLDSYGYTF; CDR3nt: TGTGCCAGCAGTCTGGACAGCTATGGCTACACCTTC
len: 14; d_gene: .; v_gene: TRBV15; j_gene: TRBJ1-1; abundance: .; CDR3aa: CATSRDRGNTEAFF; CDR3nt: TGTGCCACCAGCAGAGACCGGGGGAACACTGAAGCTTTCTTT
len: 15; d_gene: .; v_gene: TRBV18; j_gene: TRBJ2-2; abundance: .; CDR3aa: CASSRGHANTGELFF; CDR3nt: TGTGCCAGCTCACGGGGACATGCGAACACCGGGGAGCTGTTTTTT
len: 13; d_gene: .; v_gene: TRBV6-5; j_gene: TRBJ1-1; abundance: .; CDR3aa: CASKRDFDTEAFF; CDR3nt: TGTGCCAGCAAGAGGGATTTCGACACTGAAGCTTTCTTT
len: 13; d_gene: TRBD1; v_gene: TRBV7-3; j_gene: TRBJ1-2; abundance: .; CDR3aa: CASSPSGGAVHTF; CDR3nt: TGTGCCAGCAGCCCGTCAGGGGGCGCGGTCCACACCTTC
len: 13; d_gene: .; v_gene: TRBV18; j_gene: TRBJ2-7; abundance: .; CDR3aa: CASSPQKGHEQYF; CDR3nt: TGTGCCAGCTCACCACAGAAGGGGCACGAGCAGTACTTC
len: 13; d_gene: .; v_gene: TRBV7-2; j_gene: TRBJ1-1; abundance: .; CDR3aa: CASSLVGETEAFF; CDR3nt: TGTGCCAGCAGCCTCGTCGGGGAAACTGAAGCTTTCTTT
len: 13; d_gene: .; v_gene: TRBV5-1; j_gene: TRBJ2-1; abundance: .; CDR3aa: CASSLGSLGEQFF; CDR3nt: TGCGCCAGCAGCTTGGGGTCCCTAGGTGAGCAGTTCTTC
len: 13; d_gene: .; v_gene: TRBV6-5; j_gene: TRBJ1-1; abundance: .; CDR3aa: CATSGSSESEAFF; CDR3nt: TGTGCCACCTCCGGGAGCAGCGAGTCGGAAGCTTTCTTT
len: 15; d_gene: TRBD2; v_gene: TRBV5-1; j_gene: TRBJ2-1; abundance: .; CDR3aa: CASSTSGGDYNEQFF; CDR3nt: TGCGCCAGCAGCACTAGCGGGGGGGACTACAATGAGCAGTTCTTC
len: 15; d_gene: TRBD1; v_gene: TRBV6-5; j_gene: TRBJ2-1; abundance: .; CDR3aa: CASSYYTGEHNEQFF; CDR3nt: TGTGCCAGCAGTTACTATACAGGGGAACACAATGAGCAGTTCTTC
len: 15; d_gene: TRBD1; v_gene: TRBV25-1; j_gene: TRBJ1-1; abundance: .; CDR3aa: CASSADRGEMTEAFF; CDR3nt: TGTGCCAGCAGTGCCGACAGGGGAGAGATGACTGAAGCTTTCTTT
len: 17; d_gene: TRBD2; v_gene: TRBV4-1; j_gene: TRBJ2-5; abundance: .; CDR3aa: CASSRYISGVYQETQYF; CDR3nt: TGCGCCAGCAGCCGCTATATTAGCGGGGTTTACCAAGAGACCCAGTACTTC
len: 16; d_gene: TRBD1; v_gene: TRBV7-9; j_gene: TRBJ2-7; abundance: .; CDR3aa: CASSLVMGQGPYEQYF; CDR3nt: TGTGCCAGCAGCTTAGTTATGGGACAGGGGCCCTACGAGCAGTACTTC
len: 14; d_gene: TRBD1; v_gene: TRBV7-3; j_gene: TRBJ1-6; abundance: .; CDR3aa: CASSRGQAGSPLHF; CDR3nt: TGTGCCAGCAGTCGCGGACAGGCGGGGTCACCCCTCCACTTT
len: 13; d_gene: .; v_gene: TRBV19; j_gene: TRBJ1-5; abundance: .; CDR3aa: CASPWGGNQPQHF; CDR3nt: TGTGCCTCCCCCTGGGGAGGGAATCAGCCCCAGCATTTT
len: 12; d_gene: .; v_gene: TRBV15; j_gene: TRBJ2-1; abundance: .; CDR3aa: CATSRDFDEQFF; CDR3nt: TGTGCCACCAGCAGAGATTTCGATGAGCAGTTCTTC
len: 15; d_gene: .; v_gene: TRBV5-5; j_gene: TRBJ2-3; abundance: few; CDR3aa: CATDPLGGAGDTQYF; CDR3nt: TGTGCCACCGACCCCTTAGGGGGGGCTGGAGATACGCAGTATTTT
len: 11; d_gene: .; v_gene: TRBV7-9; j_gene: TRBJ2-7; abundance: once; CDR3aa: CSSSLAYEQYF; CDR3nt: TGTTCCAGCAGTCTCGCCTACGAGCAGTACTTC
len: 14; d_gene: .; v_gene: TRBV9; j_gene: TRBJ1-5; abundance: .; CDR3aa: CASSVGGGYQPQHF; CDR3nt: TGTGCCAGCAGCGTAGGAGGGGGTTATCAGCCCCAGCATTTT
len: 14; d_gene: TRBD1; v_gene: TRBV6-4; j_gene: TRBJ1-5; abundance: .; CDR3aa: CASNIQTGTQPQHF; CDR3nt: TGTGCCAGCAACATTCAGACAGGGACACAGCCCCAGCATTTT
len: 18; d_gene: .; v_gene: TRBV5-1; j_gene: TRBJ1-1; abundance: .; CDR3aa: CASTFSLPAGSLNTEAFF; CDR3nt: TGCGCCAGCACATTCTCCCTCCCGGCCGGGAGCCTTAACACTGAAGCTTTCTTT
len: 15; d_gene: .; v_gene: TRBV9; j_gene: TRBJ2-7; abundance: .; CDR3aa: CASSPSGSSSYEQYF; CDR3nt: TGTGCCAGCAGCCCCAGTGGGAGTAGCTCCTACGAGCAGTACTTC
len: 12; d_gene: .; v_gene: TRBV11-2; j_gene: TRBJ1-1; abundance: .; CDR3aa: CASSLRGTEAFF; CDR3nt: TGTGCCAGCAGCCTCCGGGGCACTGAAGCTTTCTTT
len: 15; d_gene: .; v_gene: TRBV5-8; j_gene: TRBJ1-5; abundance: .; CDR3aa: CASSSGQNSNQPQHF; CDR3nt: TGTGCCAGCAGCAGTGGACAGAATAGCAATCAGCCCCAGCATTTT
len: 15; d_gene: TRBD1; v_gene: TRBV5-4; j_gene: TRBJ2-3; abundance: .; CDR3aa: CASSFIGTGIDTQYF; CDR3nt: TGTGCCAGCAGCTTTATCGGGACAGGGATAGATACGCAGTATTTT
len: 14; d_gene: .; v_gene: TRBV11-3; j_gene: TRBJ2-3; abundance: .; CDR3aa: CASSSGTTTDTQYF; CDR3nt: TGTGCCAGCAGCTCCGGGACAACAACGGATACGCAGTATTTT
len: 13; d_gene: TRBD1; v_gene: TRBV5-1; j_gene: TRBJ2-7; abundance: .; CDR3aa: CASRQGSSYEQYF; CDR3nt: TGCGCCAGCAGACAGGGGAGCTCCTACGAGCAGTACTTC
len: 15; d_gene: TRBD2; v_gene: TRBV4-1; j_gene: TRBJ2-2; abundance: .; CDR3aa: CASRRAGGGSGELFF; CDR3nt: TGCGCCAGCAGGAGAGCGGGGGGGGGATCCGGGGAGCTGTTTTTT
len: 17; d_gene: TRBD1; v_gene: TRBV23-1; j_gene: TRBJ1-5; abundance: .; CDR3aa: CASSRCRDRGQNQPQHF; CDR3nt: TGCGCCAGCAGTCGATGCCGGGACAGGGGGCAGAATCAGCCCCAGCATTTT